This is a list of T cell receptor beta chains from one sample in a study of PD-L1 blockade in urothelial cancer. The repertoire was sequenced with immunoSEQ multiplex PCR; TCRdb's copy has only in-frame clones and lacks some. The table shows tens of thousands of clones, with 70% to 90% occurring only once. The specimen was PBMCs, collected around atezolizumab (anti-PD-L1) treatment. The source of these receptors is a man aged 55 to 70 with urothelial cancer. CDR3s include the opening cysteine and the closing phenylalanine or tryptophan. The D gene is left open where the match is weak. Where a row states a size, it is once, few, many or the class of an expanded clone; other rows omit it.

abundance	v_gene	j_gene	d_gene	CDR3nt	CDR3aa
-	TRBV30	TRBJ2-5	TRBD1	TGTGCCTGGAGTCCCGACAGGGGGCTTTTGGAGACCCAGTACTTC	CAWSPDRGLLETQYF
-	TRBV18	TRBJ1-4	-	TGTGCCAGCTCTGAGGGTCTGAATGAAAAACTGTTTTTT	CASSEGLNEKLFF
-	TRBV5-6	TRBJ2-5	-	TGTGCCAGCAGTACAGGTCTACAAGAGACCCAGTACTTC	CASSTGLQETQYF
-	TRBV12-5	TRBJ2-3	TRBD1	TGTGCTAGTGGTTTGACTTTTCACCTCGCCGGACAGGGTATTCGTACAGATACGCAGTATTTT	CASGLTFHLAGQGIRTDTQYF
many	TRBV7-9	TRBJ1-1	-	TGTGCCAGCAGCTTAGGCCACCGGGACATCGAGACTGAAGCTTTCTTT	CASSLGHRDIETEAFF
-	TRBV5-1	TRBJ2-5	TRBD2	TGCGCCAGCAGCTTTATCCTAGCGGGGCCCCAAGAGACCCAGTACTTC	CASSFILAGPQETQYF
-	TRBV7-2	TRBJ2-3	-	TGTGCCAGCAGCGCACTTCATCAGGGATTAGATACGCAGTATTTT	CASSALHQGLDTQYF
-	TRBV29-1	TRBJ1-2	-	TGCAGCGTTACAGCCCCCTATGGCTACACCTTC	CSVTAPYGYTF
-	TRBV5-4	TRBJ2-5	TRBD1	TGTGCCAGCAGCTCGACAGGGGGCCAAGAGACCCAGTACTTC	CASSSTGGQETQYF
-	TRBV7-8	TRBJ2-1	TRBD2	TGTGCCAGCAGTGCGGGGGGGGTTGGTGAGCAGTTCTTC	CASSAGGVGEQFF
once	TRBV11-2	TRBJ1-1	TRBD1	TGTGCCAGCAGCTCGAACAGGGGAATGAACACTGAAGCTTTCTTT	CASSSNRGMNTEAFF
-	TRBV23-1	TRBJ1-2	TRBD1	TGCGCCAGCAGTCAAAGGCAGGGGGAGAACTATGGCTACACCTTC	CASSQRQGENYGYTF
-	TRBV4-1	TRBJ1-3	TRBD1	TGCGCCAGCAGCCAAGAGCTCCCGGGACAGGGTGATTTCGGAAGACGCACCATATATTTT	CASSQELPGQGDFGRRTIYF
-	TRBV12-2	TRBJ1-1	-	TGTGCAAGTCGCTCTCGCACCCGCTCGAGCACTGAAGCTTTCTTT	CASRSRTRSSTEAFF
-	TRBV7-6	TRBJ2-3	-	TGTGCCAGCAGCTTAAGGGTCGGGACACCGAACTTGCCAGATACGCAGTATTTT	CASSLRVGTPNLPDTQYF
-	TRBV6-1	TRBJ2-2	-	TGTGCCAGCAGTGAATGGAGGAACACCGGGGAGCTGTTTTTT	CASSEWRNTGELFF
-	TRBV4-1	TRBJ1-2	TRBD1	TGCGCCAGCAGCCATCCGGGACAGGGGGCGAACTATGGCTACACCTTC	CASSHPGQGANYGYTF
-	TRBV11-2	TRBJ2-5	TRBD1	TGTGCCAGCAGCTTAAACAGGGGACAAGAGACCCAGTACTTC	CASSLNRGQETQYF
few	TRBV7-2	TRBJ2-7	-	TGTGCCAGCAGCTTAGGGTCGGGGGTGATCTACGAGCAGTACTTC	CASSLGSGVIYEQYF
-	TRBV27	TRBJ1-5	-	TGTGCCAGCAGTCGAACACAGGGTCCCAATCAGCCCCAGCATTTT	CASSRTQGPNQPQHF